This T cell receptor beta chain was profiled in a study of T-cell memory formation after mild COVID-19. About the research overall: Largely donor-specific sequence clusters came from a couple of donors.

MiXCR, applied by TCRdb to the 5' RACE reads, yields one record per CDR3 protein. The sample carries 300,000 to 350,000 distinct CDR3 sequences, 13% to 15% recorded once. The sample holds many counts of this clonotype. This CDR3 is built from 15 residues. The germline V gene encodes CDR1 MNHEY and CDR2 SVGEGT. Between the trimmed V and J ends, which lost 6 bases and 0 bases, there was a span of 13 bases. This clonotype was obtained from a man between 18 and 29 years old who had mild COVID-19 (a few samples of this study predate the infection). Cell type and time point are not known. The material sequenced was PBMCs or a T cell subset sorted from them (not recorded which). This chain links TRBV6-2 or TRBV6-3 with TRBJ2-3; D uncertain. CDR3 DNA sequence: TGTGCCAGCAGATTTAGACGCCTGAGCACAGATACGCAGTATTTT. This translates into CASRFRRLSTDTQYF.